A single sample is the source of the 26 T cell receptor beta chains below, sequenced in a study of cytomegalovirus exposure and HLA in healthy donors. TCRdb's copy holds only in-frame clones and misses some; the assay was immunoSEQ multiplex PCR. The sample records 150,000 to 170,000 clones, 85% to 90% being singletons. The material sequenced was PBMCs. All receptors come from a human donor in good health.

The rearrangement joins TRBV2 to TRBJ1-1; no reliable D call. The V end lost 4 bases, the J end lost 7 bases, and 13 bases lay between the germline ends. This CDR3 is 13 amino acids long. Looked up from germline, CDR1 is SNHLY and CDR2 is FYNNEI. The CDR3 DNA reads as TGTGCCAGCAGTGCGCAGGCAATTGGTGAAGCTTTCTTT. Its protein product is CASSAQAIGEAFF.

V is TRBV5-8 and J is TRBJ1-1, with 8 positions matching TRBD1. CDR1 and CDR2 (germline): SGHTS, YDEGEE. J was trimmed by 5 bases and V by 7 bases; bases with no gene match: 7. The CDR3 has 13 amino acids. DNA for the CDR3: TGTGCCAGCTTAGGGACAGGAAGGACTGAAGCTTTCTTT. Encoded protein: CASLGTGRTEAFF.

The chain recombines TRBV18 with TRBJ1-5; 8 positions match TRBD1. Germline CDR1 is KGHSH and CDR2 is LQKENI. CDR3 size: 15 residues. The V gene end was trimmed by 5 bases and the J gene end by 0 bases; junction bases not matched to a gene: 3. The CDR3 nucleotides are TGTGCCAGCTCAGGGACAGGAGTTAGCAATCAGCCCCAGCATTTT. It translates to CASSGTGVSNQPQHF.

The chain has TRBV29-1 and TRBJ2-7, with a possible D match to TRBD1 (5 bases). Trimming cost V 5 bases and J 6 bases, with 11 bases left between them. The CDR3 length is 11 residues. CDR1 and CDR2 from the germline V gene are SQVTM and ANQGSEA. CDR3 in amino acids: CSVSGQGEQYF. Here the CDR3 DNA reads TGCAGCGTTTCCGGACAAGGCGAGCAGTACTTC.

This clone is a singleton in its sample. The chain employs TRBV5-1 and TRBJ1-1, with D perhaps matching TRBD1 (5 bases). CDR1 and CDR2 (germline): SGHRS, YFSETQ. This CDR3 region has 16 residues. Trimming took off 2 bases at V and 8 bases at J, with 22 bases between the two ends. CDR3 bases: TGCGCCAGCAGCTTAAGCGCGTCACTCCCAGGGTCGGAAGCTTTCTTT. Protein sequence: CASSLSASLPGSEAFF.

This rearrangement joins TRBV15 to TRBJ1-4, with D tentatively TRBD1 (6 bases). Germline V lookup: CDR1 LNHNV, CDR2 YYDKDF (reference sequence). This CDR3 spans 15 amino acids. The ends were cut back, 5 bases at V and 8 bases at J, with 18 bases in the middle. The CDR3 spells CATSARTGSVEKLFF. The CDR3 DNA reads TGTGCCACCAGCGCCCGAACAGGGTCGGTGGAAAAACTGTTTTTT.

The chain employs TRBV19 and TRBJ1-1; possible D gene TRBD1, 6 bases. Trimming shortened V by 7 bases and J by 9 bases, and 21 bases separated the two germline ends. The CDR3 runs to 14 residues. Germline V gives CDR1 LNHDA, CDR2 SQIVND (reference sequence). CDR3 in amino acids: CASILGQGTPQAFF. The CDR3, as DNA: TGTGCCAGTATCCTCGGTCAGGGGACGCCTCAAGCTTTCTTT.

Comments on this clone: In the same sample, other DNA sequences code for this CDR3. The chain has TRBV28 and TRBJ1-1; no clear D. CDR1 is MDHEN and CDR2 is SYDVKM in the germline V gene. Deletions cut 1 base from V and 3 bases from J, with 3 bases between. The length of the CDR3 is 12 residues. CDR3 sequence: CASSLSYTEAFF. Written as DNA, the CDR3 is TGTGCCAGCAGTTTATCCTACACTGAAGCTTTCTTT.

This clone was observed a handful of times. The V and J genes are TRBV7-6 and TRBJ2-5; weak D call: TRBD2 (6 bases). This CDR3 has 14 residues. V was shortened by 6 bases and J by 4 bases, with 15 bases between the two germline ends. The germline V gene encodes CDR1 SGHVS and CDR2 FNYEAQ. CDR3 sequence reads: CASSHRLGGETQYF. In DNA form, the CDR3 reads TGTGCCAGCAGTCACCGACTAGGAGGAGAGACCCAGTACTTC.

The chain carries TRBV10-3 and TRBJ1-2; no clear D. V lost 4 bases and J 1 base, leaving 7 bases between the germline ends. The CDR3 loop spans 13 amino acids. Per germline, CDR1 ENHRY and CDR2 SYGVKD. Written as DNA, the CDR3 is TGTGCCATCAGTGGTGTCTTTAACTATGGCTACACCTTC. This codes for CAISGVFNYGYTF.

The chain carries TRBV18 and TRBJ1-2; 8 bases map to TRBD1. Looked up from germline, CDR1 is KGHSH and CDR2 is LQKENI. Germline trimming cut 3 bases from V and 6 bases from J; bases unmatched to any gene: 15. This CDR3 contains 17 residues. The CDR3 nucleotides are TGTGCCAGCTCACCCGTCGTCGGACAGGGAATATTTCATGGCTACACCTTC. Residues: CASSPVVGQGIFHGYTF.

The chain uses TRBV7-3 and TRBJ2-3, with TRBD2 as a possible D gene (5 bases). The V gene lost 5 bases and the J gene lost 1 base, with 16 bases spanning the gap. CDR3 length: 16 amino acids. Germline-derived CDR1 and CDR2 are SGHTA and FQGTGA. Here the CDR3 reads CASSDVRLARTDTQYF. The CDR3 DNA sequence: TGTGCCAGCAGCGACGTCAGGCTAGCCCGCACAGATACGCAGTATTTT.

The rearrangement uses TRBV30 and TRBJ1-4; 8 bases match TRBD1. Trimming removed 3 bases from V and 0 bases from J; junction bases left unmatched: 3. Germline-derived CDR1 and CDR2 are GTSNPN and SVGIG (reference sequence). The CDR3 runs to 15 residues. The CDR3 coding sequence is TGTGCCTGGAGCGGGGACAGGACAACTAATGAAAAACTGTTTTTT. Its protein product is CAWSGDRTTNEKLFF.

V usage is TRBV15 and J usage is TRBJ2-1, with 13 nucleotides matching TRBD2. J was trimmed by 1 base and V by 3 bases; bases with no gene match: 3. Germline V gene sequence: CDR1 LNHNV, CDR2 YYDKDF (reference sequence). This CDR3 spans 17 amino acids. CDR3 sequence: CATSSRLAGGSYNEQFF. DNA for the CDR3: TGTGCCACCAGCAGTCGACTAGCGGGAGGTTCCTACAATGAGCAGTTCTTC.

J is TRBJ2-1 and V is TRBV6-5; TRBD1 matches at 7 bases. This CDR3 has 13 residues. Germline loops: CDR1 MNHEY, CDR2 SVGAGI. V shed 6 bases, J shed 6 bases, and the junction held 5 bases outside the gene matches. The CDR3 DNA reads TGTGCCAGCAGCCCGACAGGGTCCAATGAGCAGTTCTTC. It translates to CASSPTGSNEQFF.

This chain links TRBV13 with TRBJ1-5; possibly TRBD1 for D (5 bases). CDR1 is PRHDT and CDR2 is FYEKMQ in the germline V gene (reference sequence). Trimming took 7 bases from V and 1 from J, leaving 11 bases between them. This CDR3 is built from 14 residues. This chain's CDR3 is CASKESGSNQPQHF. CDR3 nucleotides: TGTGCCAGCAAGGAGTCAGGGAGCAATCAGCCCCAGCATTTT. Drawing the rest from reference TRBV13 and TRBJ1-5, the complete variable domain is AAGVIQSPRHLIKEKRETATLKCYPIPRHDTVYWYQQGPGQDPQFLISFYEKMQSDKGSIPDRFSAQQFSDYHSELNMSSLELGDSALYFCASKESGSNQPQHFGDGTRLSIL.

The sample holds one count of this clone. The chain is built from TRBV19 and TRBJ2-1, with a tentative D call TRBD2 (6 bases). The V end was cut by 5 bases, the J end by 0 bases, with 11 bases between. The germline CDR1 and CDR2 sequences are LNHDA and SQIVND (reference sequence). This CDR3 has 15 residues. The chain's CDR3 is CASSSDGSSYNEQFF. For the CDR3, the DNA is TGTGCCAGTAGTTCGGACGGGAGCTCCTACAATGAGCAGTTCTTC.

This chain's CDR3 is CATGLAGGYEQYF. The CDR3 DNA is TGTGCCACCGGACTAGCGGGTGGCTACGAGCAGTACTTC. The rearrangement links TRBV15 to TRBJ2-7; 11 bases agree with TRBD2. V shed 8 bases and J 3 bases; nucleotides not matched to a gene: 3. Germline assignment: CDR1 LNHNV and CDR2 YYDKDF (reference sequence). The CDR3 covers 13 residues.

The CDR3 spells CAWRQGSYEQYF. CDR3 in DNA: TGTGCCTGGAGACAGGGGTCCTACGAGCAGTACTTC. V gene TRBV30 combines with J gene TRBJ2-7; 7 bases are a match to TRBD1. The CDR3 totals 12 residues. V was clipped by 3 bases and J by 1 base; unmatched bases: 0. Germline V gene data show CDR1 as GTSNPN and CDR2 as SVGIG (reference sequence).

This rearrangement joins TRBV7-2 to TRBJ1-5, with TRBD1 as a possible D gene (5 bases). The V gene lost 5 bases and the J gene lost 6 bases, with 11 bases spanning the gap. The CDR3 totals 13 residues. Germline V lookup: CDR1 SGHTA, CDR2 FQGNSA. This chain's CDR3 is CASSVGRVQPQHF. The DNA of the CDR3 is TGTGCCAGCAGCGTGGGCAGGGTTCAGCCCCAGCATTTT.

This clone was found once. V and J are TRBV12-5 and TRBJ2-7; D is perhaps TRBD1 (5 bases). This CDR3 contains 13 residues. V lost 6 bases and J 3 bases, leaving 12 bases between the germline ends. In germline, CDR1 is LGHNT, CDR2 FRNRAP. CDR3 DNA: TGTGCTAGTGGGATGACAGCCGTCTACGAGCAGTACTTC. It codes for CASGMTAVYEQYF.

This chain joins TRBV2 and TRBJ2-1; 11 bases are shared with TRBD2. Germline V lookup: CDR1 SNHLY, CDR2 FYNNEI. Losses at the gene ends were 8 bases for V and 5 bases for J; bases not matched to a gene: 11. The length of the CDR3 is 16 residues. DNA of the CDR3: TGTGCCAGCCGTGTTCCGGGACTAGCGGCAAACAATGAGCAGTTCTTC. This sequence encodes CASRVPGLAANNEQFF.

CDR3 sequence reads: CASSIDRSGSGNQPQHF. CDR3 in DNA: TGTGCCAGTAGTATAGATCGATCGGGGAGTGGCAATCAGCCCCAGCATTTT. The V and J genes are TRBV19 and TRBJ1-5; no reliable D call. The CDR3 consists of 17 residues. The germline CDR1 and CDR2 sequences are LNHDA and SQIVND (reference sequence). With 0 bases removed from V and 2 bases from J, the gap between germline ends came to 14 bases.

A note on this clone: Distinct nucleotide sequences in the sample also encode this CDR3. The CDR3 DNA sequence: TGTGCCAGCAGCGCCTCGGGTATCTCCTACAATGAGCAGTTCTTC. Its translation is CASSASGISYNEQFF. The gene calls are TRBV9 and TRBJ2-1, with D unresolved. V was shortened by 3 bases and J by 0 bases, with 10 bases between the two germline ends. The CDR3 is made up of 15 amino acids. Germline V CDR1 and CDR2: SGDLS, YYNGEE.

The gene calls are TRBV29-1 and TRBJ1-2, with TRBD1 matching over 9 bases. CDR3 length: 13 amino acids. Germline values: CDR1 SQVTM, CDR2 ANQGSEA. Germline trimming cut 3 bases from V and 8 bases from J; bases unmatched to any gene: 7. The CDR3 DNA reads as TGCAGCGTTGAGCCGGGACAGGGAGCGGGCTACACCTTC. Its translation is CSVEPGQGAGYTF.

This chain joins TRBV30 and TRBJ2-1, with D possibly matching TRBD1 (6 bases). The CDR3 totals 14 residues. V dropped 0 bases and J dropped 6 bases, with 12 bases sitting between them. The germline CDR1 and CDR2 sequences are GTSNPN and SVGIG (reference sequence). The CDR3 DNA sequence: TGTGCCTGGAGTGTAGGCAGGGGTGGCAATGAGCAGTTCTTC. It yields the protein CAWSVGRGGNEQFF.